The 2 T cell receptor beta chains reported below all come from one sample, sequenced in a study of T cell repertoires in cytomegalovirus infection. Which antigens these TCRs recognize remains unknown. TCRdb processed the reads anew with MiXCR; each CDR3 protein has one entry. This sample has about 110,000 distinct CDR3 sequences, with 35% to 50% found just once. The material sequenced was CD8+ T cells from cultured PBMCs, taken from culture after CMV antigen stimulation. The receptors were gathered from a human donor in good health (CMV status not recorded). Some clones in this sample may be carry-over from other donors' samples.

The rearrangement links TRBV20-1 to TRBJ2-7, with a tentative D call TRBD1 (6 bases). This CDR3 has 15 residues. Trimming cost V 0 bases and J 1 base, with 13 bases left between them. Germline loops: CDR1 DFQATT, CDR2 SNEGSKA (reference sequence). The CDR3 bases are TGCAGTGCTAGAGAGCTCAGGGGACAATCCTACGAGCAGTACTTC. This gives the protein CSARELRGQSYEQYF.

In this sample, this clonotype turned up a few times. CDR3 amino acids: CASSLVGGGSGELFF. The DNA for the CDR3 is TGTGCCAGCAGCTTAGTGGGGGGGGGAAGCGGGGAGCTGTTTTTT. The chain links TRBV7-2 to TRBJ2-2; the match to TRBD2 covers 7 bases. J was trimmed by 7 bases and V by 1 base; bases with no gene match: 6. CDR3 size: 15 residues. Germline V gene data show CDR1 as SGHTA and CDR2 as FQGNSA. Drawing the rest from reference TRBV7-2 and TRBJ2-2, the complete variable domain is GAGVSQSPSNKVTEKGKDVELRCDPISGHTALYWYRQSLGQGLEFLIYFQGNSAPDKSGLPSDRFSAERTGGSVSTLTIQRTQQEDSAVYLCASSLVGGGSGELFFGEGSRLTVL.